This T cell receptor beta chain was found in a study of identical twins. TCRdb re-called the 5' RACE reads with MiXCR, one entry per CDR3 protein. The sample shows roughly 260,000 distinct CDR3 sequences, over 12% of them seen only once. The CDR3 is 13 amino acids. Trimming cost V 5 bases and J 4 bases, with 8 bases left between them. The clonotype comes from a woman aged 18-29 years in good health. This chain joins TRBV12-3 or TRBV12-4 and TRBJ1-4; D is uncertain. Input material: memory (CD45RO+) T cells sorted from blood. The CDR3 loop is CASSPDGNEKLFF. DNA of the CDR3: TGTGCCAGCAGTCCAGACGGTAATGAAAAACTGTTTTTT.